This TCR beta chain is from a study of regulatory T cells in long-lasting Graves disease. Findings and limits, study-wide: Gene preferences differed: TRBV28, TRBJ1-2, TRBJ2-5 in persistent cases.

At least ten counts were recorded for this clonotype. Antigen: not known. The junction had 8 bases not matched to a gene; V was cut back by 4 bases and J by 2 bases. The CDR3 extends over 15 amino acids. Indicated time point: newly diagnosed GD, antithyroid drugs for less than 3 months. RNA extracted from PBMCs served as the sequencing template. Libraries of TCR beta came from iRepertoire HTBI primers plus Arm-PCR of CDR3 regions. MiXCR, run by TCRdb on the multiplex PCR reads, gives a single entry per CDR3 protein. The table records approximately 440,000 distinct CDR3 sequences, about 17% of them present only once. These same data were also listed under a study on T cells in Graves' hyperthyroidism and ophthalmopathy. That paper notes: The HTBI primer set drove a first-round RT-PCR of the TCR CDR3. A 13 V-J signature model discriminated ophthalmopathy versus stable hyperthyroidism.

The chain has TRBV12-3 or TRBV12-4 and TRBJ2-7; 7 bases align to TRBD2. Sequences were derived from peripheral blood mononuclear cells (PBMCs), sampled at new diagnosis, from a patient treated with antithyroid drugs. The sequence was collected from a man in his forties with Graves disease. The CDR3 bases are TGTGCCAGCAGTTCCCCCCCGGGAGGAACCTACGAGCAGTACTTC. Translating it yields CASSSPPGGTYEQYF.